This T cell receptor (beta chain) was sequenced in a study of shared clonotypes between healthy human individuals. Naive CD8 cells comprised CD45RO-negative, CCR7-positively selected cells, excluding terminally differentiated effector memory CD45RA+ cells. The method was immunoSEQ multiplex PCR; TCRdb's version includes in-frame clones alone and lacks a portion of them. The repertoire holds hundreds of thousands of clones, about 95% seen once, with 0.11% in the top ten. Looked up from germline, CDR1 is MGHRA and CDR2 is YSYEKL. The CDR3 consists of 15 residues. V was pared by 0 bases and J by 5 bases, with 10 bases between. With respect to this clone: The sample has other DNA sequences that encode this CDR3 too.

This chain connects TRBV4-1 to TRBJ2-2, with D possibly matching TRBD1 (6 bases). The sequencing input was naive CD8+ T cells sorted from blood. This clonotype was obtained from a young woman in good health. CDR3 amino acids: CASSQDRGWTGELFF. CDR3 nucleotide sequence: TGCGCCAGCAGCCAAGACAGGGGTTGGACCGGGGAGCTGTTTTTT.